What follows are 32 T cell receptor beta chains derived from one specimen sequenced in a study of neoadjuvant nivolumab and ipilimumab in lung cancer. Clones were sequenced by immunoSEQ multiplex PCR, and TCRdb holds only the in-frame ones, with some missing. The sample records roughly 18,000 clones, roughly 80% being singletons. This sample comprised tumor tissue, obtained after neoadjuvant nivolumab, alone or with ipilimumab, at or shortly before surgery. These TCRs come from an adult with non-small cell lung cancer.

The chain uses TRBV7-2 and TRBJ2-7, with 7 bases identical to TRBD2. The CDR3 contains 14 residues. Germline-derived CDR1 and CDR2 are SGHTA and FQGNSA. Trimming at V came to 6 bases and at J to 5 bases, leaving 10 bases not matched to a gene. DNA for the CDR3: TGTGCCAGCAGAGGGTTGCTCCGGGGGGACGAGCAGTACTTC. Residues: CASRGLLRGDEQYF.

The chain combines TRBV29-1 with TRBJ2-2; 7 positions agree with TRBD2. The V and J ends lost 4 bases and 3 bases, in that order; junction bases with no gene match: 8. Germline V gene data show CDR1 as SQVTM and CDR2 as ANQGSEA. This CDR3 region has 15 residues. This chain's CDR3 is CSVGDGGLYTGELFF. The DNA for the CDR3 is TGCAGCGTTGGGGACGGGGGGTTGTACACCGGGGAGCTGTTTTTT.

The chain combines TRBV5-1 with TRBJ2-3; a possible D gene is TRBD2 (6 bases). The germline CDR1 and CDR2 sequences are SGHRS and YFSETQ. The CDR3 is 14 amino acids. With 0 bases removed from V and 2 bases from J, the gap between germline ends came to 7 bases. This CDR3 reads CASSLGLVTDTQYF. Here the CDR3 DNA reads TGCGCCAGCAGCTTGGGACTAGTCACAGATACGCAGTATTTT. Together with reference TRBV5-1 and TRBJ2-3, the CDR3 gives the full variable domain: KAGVTQTPRYLIKTRGQQVTLSCSPISGHRSVSWYQQTPGQGLQFLFEYFSETQRNKGNFPGRFSGRQFSNSRSEMNVSTLELGDSALYLCASSLGLVTDTQYFGPGTRLTVL.

This clone came up once. V is TRBV11-3 and J is TRBJ2-6; D uncertain. Trimming cost V 3 bases and J 3 bases, with 3 bases left between them. Germline assignment: CDR1 SGHNT and CDR2 YENEEA. The CDR3 runs 13 residues. This CDR3 reads CASSFGGANVLTF. CDR3 bases: TGTGCCAGCAGCTTCGGTGGGGCCAACGTCCTGACTTTC.

This clone is classed as medium-sized. The V gene is TRBV7-2, the J gene TRBJ1-1; D not resolved. The CDR3 length is 11 residues. V lost 7 bases and J lost 3, with 6 bases in between. The V gene's germline CDR1 is SGHTA and CDR2 FQGNSA. In DNA form, the CDR3 reads TGTGCCAGCACCCGATACACTGAAGCTTTCTTT. Protein sequence: CASTRYTEAFF.

The V call is TRBV19, the J call TRBJ1-5; 9 bases agree with TRBD1. This CDR3 is 16 amino acids long. The V and J ends lost 7 bases and 6 bases, in that order; junction bases with no gene match: 13. CDR1 and CDR2 (germline): LNHDA, SQIVND (reference sequence). The CDR3 is CASTKAGTGHSQPQHF. The CDR3 nucleotides read TGTGCCAGTACCAAGGCGGGGACAGGGCACAGTCAGCCCCAGCATTTT.

This rearrangement joins TRBV11-2 to TRBJ2-7; 11 nucleotides agree with TRBD1. The CDR3 is 14 amino acids. V lost 3 bases and J lost 7; bases outside the gene matches: 5. Germline CDR1 and CDR2: SGHAT and FQNNGV. The CDR3 spells CASSFRTGGEEQYF. CDR3 nucleotides: TGTGCCAGCAGCTTCCGGACAGGGGGCGAAGAGCAGTACTTC.

The chain recombines TRBV6-5 with TRBJ2-5; D is unclear. The CDR3 contains 11 residues. The germline V gene has CDR1 MNHEY and CDR2 SVGAGI. V lost 0 bases and J lost 7, with 3 bases in between. DNA of the CDR3: TGTGCCAGCAGTTACTCAGGGACCCAGTACTTC. It encodes CASSYSGTQYF.

The V and J genes are TRBV5-4 and TRBJ2-6; D gene uncertain. Germline assignment: CDR1 SGHNT and CDR2 YYREEE (reference sequence). V was pared by 2 bases and J by 0 bases, with 6 bases between. There are 15 residues in the CDR3. This CDR3 is CASSLDLSGANVLTF. DNA for the CDR3: TGTGCCAGCAGCTTAGATCTCTCTGGGGCCAACGTCCTGACTTTC. Full variable domain (rest looked up from reference TRBV5-4 and TRBJ2-6): ETGVTQSPTHLIKTRGQQVTLRCSSQSGHNTVSWYQQALGQGPQFIFQYYREEENGRGNFPPRFSGLQFPNYSSELNVNALELDDSALYLCASSLDLSGANVLTFGAGSRLTVL.

The chain employs TRBV5-4 and TRBJ2-7, with 7 bases lining up with TRBD2. Trimming cost V 1 base and J 2 bases; bases outside gene matches: 6. Germline assignment: CDR1 SGHNT and CDR2 YYREEE (reference sequence). The CDR3 sequence is 15 residues long. CDR3 DNA sequence: TGTGCCAGCAGCTTGTGGGAGGGTAAAGCCTACGAGCAGTACTTC. It specifies CASSLWEGKAYEQYF.

This rearrangement joins TRBV7-2 to TRBJ2-3; D may be TRBD1 or TRBD2 (5 bases each). Trimming shortened V by 3 bases and J by 3 bases, and 7 bases separated the two germline ends. Per germline, CDR1 SGHTA and CDR2 FQGNSA. The CDR3 covers 13 residues. The CDR3 region is CASSLGRTDTQYF. The CDR3, as DNA: TGTGCCAGCAGCTTGGGACGGACAGATACGCAGTATTTT.

The chain has TRBV7-2 and TRBJ1-5; 7 positions match TRBD1. J gave up 5 bases and V 5 bases, and 6 bases lay outside the gene matches. Germline CDR1 SGHTA, CDR2 FQGNSA. The CDR3 extends over 14 amino acids. CDR3 in amino acids: CASSVTGDHQPQHF. The CDR3 nucleotides are TGTGCCAGCAGCGTTACAGGGGACCATCAGCCCCAGCATTTT. The full variable domain, with the rest looked up from reference TRBV7-2 and TRBJ1-5, is GAGVSQSPSNKVTEKGKDVELRCDPISGHTALYWYRQSLGQGLEFLIYFQGNSAPDKSGLPSDRFSAERTGGSVSTLTIQRTQQEDSAVYLCASSVTGDHQPQHFGDGTRLSIL.

The chain combines TRBV7-2 with TRBJ2-3; TRBD2 matches 11 bases. This CDR3 comprises 16 residues. V was pared by 5 bases and J by 2 bases, with 6 bases of the junction left unmatched. Germline V lookup: CDR1 SGHTA, CDR2 FQGNSA. In nucleotides, the CDR3 is TGTGCCAGCAGCCTAACTAGCGGGGGCCTCACAGATACGCAGTATTTT. Translating it yields CASSLTSGGLTDTQYF.

This chain joins TRBV6-5 and TRBJ2-7; a possible D gene is TRBD1 (5 bases). The CDR3 consists of 14 residues. Germline CDR1 reads MNHEY; CDR2 reads SVGAGI. Trimming took 2 bases from V and 0 from J, leaving 8 bases between them. CDR3 region: CASSYAGRSYEQYF. The CDR3 region has the DNA TGTGCCAGCAGTTACGCAGGGCGCTCCTACGAGCAGTACTTC.

V usage is TRBV7-6 and J usage is TRBJ1-2, with D uncertain. The CDR3 spans 20 residues. The germline V gene has CDR1 SGHVS and CDR2 FNYEAQ. V lost 1 base and J 2 bases, leaving 26 bases between the germline ends. The CDR3 bases are TGTGCCAGCAGCTTAGTTTTCCCCGACGAACTAGACCACGTAAACTATGGCTACACCTTC. Translating gives CASSLVFPDELDHVNYGYTF.

The chain uses TRBV7-9 and TRBJ2-7; the D is unclear. Germline V lookup: CDR1 SEHNR, CDR2 FQNEAQ (reference sequence). The CDR3 sequence is 15 residues long. The V end was cut by 5 bases, the J end by 2 bases, with 16 bases between. CDR3 DNA: TGTGCCAGCAGCCTGGTGGACGCCCTAGCCTACGAGCAGTACTTC. Its translation: CASSLVDALAYEQYF. Supplemented by reference TRBV7-9 and TRBJ2-7, the full variable domain reads DTGVSQNPRHKITKRGQNVTFRCDPISEHNRLYWYRQTLGQGPEFLTYFQNEAQLEKSRLLSDRFSAERPKGSFSTLEIQRTEQGDSAMYLCASSLVDALAYEQYFGPGTRLTVT.

The gene calls are TRBV5-1 and TRBJ1-2; 9 bases fit TRBD1. Germline-derived CDR1 and CDR2 are SGHRS and YFSETQ. With 5 bases clipped from V and 4 bases from J, the junction kept 9 bases outside the gene matches. The length of the CDR3 is 15 residues. In nucleotides, the CDR3 is TGCGCCAGCAGGGACGGACAGGGGAGATTCTATGGCTACACCTTC. It yields the protein CASRDGQGRFYGYTF.

This chain connects TRBV5-6 to TRBJ1-5, with a weak D call TRBD1 (6 bases). V was pared by 1 base and J by 6 bases, with 8 bases between. CDR1 is SGHDT, CDR2 YYEEEE, per germline. This CDR3 is 13 amino acids long. The DNA of the CDR3 is TGTGCCAGCAGCTTGTGGGGGGCTCAGCCCCAGCATTTT. Encoded protein: CASSLWGAQPQHF.

This chain links TRBV7-9 with TRBJ2-5, with D perhaps matching TRBD1 or TRBD2 (6 bases each). The CDR3 length is 14 residues. Germline CDR1 is SEHNR and CDR2 is FQNEAQ (reference sequence). Trimming stripped 5 bases from V and 4 bases from J, with 14 bases between. The CDR3 here is CASSQAGEAETQYF. For the CDR3, the DNA is TGTGCCAGCAGCCAAGCAGGGGAGGCAGAGACCCAGTACTTC.

The CDR3 sequence: CASTPERENTQYF. CDR3 nucleotide sequence: TGTGCCAGCACCCCCGAGAGGGAAAATACGCAGTATTTT. The V gene is TRBV7-9, the J gene TRBJ2-3; a weak D match, TRBD2 (5 bases). Trimming stripped 7 bases from V and 7 bases from J, with 15 bases between. The CDR3 sequence is 13 residues long. Germline V gene data show CDR1 as SEHNR and CDR2 as FQNEAQ (reference sequence).

The V and J genes are TRBV7-2 and TRBJ2-7; D possibly corresponds to TRBD1 (6 bases). The germline V gene has CDR1 SGHTA and CDR2 FQGNSA. Trimming stripped 5 bases from V and 4 bases from J, with 12 bases between. This CDR3 is 13 amino acids long. CDR3 DNA: TGTGCCAGCAGCCCACCGGACAGTTACGAGCAGTACTTC. The encoded protein is CASSPPDSYEQYF. The full variable domain, in which reference TRBV7-2 and TRBJ2-7 provide the parts outside the CDR3, is GAGVSQSPSNKVTEKGKDVELRCDPISGHTALYWYRQSLGQGLEFLIYFQGNSAPDKSGLPSDRFSAERTGGSVSTLTIQRTQQEDSAVYLCASSPPDSYEQYFGPGTRLTVT.

The rearrangement uses TRBV5-1 and TRBJ2-5, with 8 bases identical to TRBD1. The V and J ends lost 4 bases and 7 bases, in that order; junction bases with no gene match: 12. Germline-derived CDR1 and CDR2 are SGHRS and YFSETQ. CDR3 length equals 15 residues. CDR3 bases: TGCGCCAGCAGCCCAATCCAGACAGGGGTAGGGACCCAGTACTTC. It translates to CASSPIQTGVGTQYF.

This clone was seen only a few times. The chain has TRBV2 and TRBJ2-3; no clear D. Trimming cost V 9 bases and J 5 bases, with 3 bases left between them. Germline V gene data show CDR1 as SNHLY and CDR2 as FYNNEI. This CDR3 spans 9 amino acids. The CDR3 spells CARQDTQYF. CDR3 DNA sequence: TGTGCCAGACAAGATACGCAGTATTTT.

The chain links TRBV5-4 to TRBJ1-6; 9 positions agree with TRBD1. CDR3 size: 15 residues. Germline loops: CDR1 SGHNT, CDR2 YYREEE (reference sequence). The J segment lost 8 bases and the V segment lost 4 bases, leaving 7 bases of the junction unmatched. The CDR3 loop is CASSGGDRADSPLHF. Here the CDR3 DNA reads TGTGCCAGCAGCGGGGGGGACAGGGCGGATTCACCCCTCCACTTT.

The chain joins TRBV11-2 to TRBJ1-1, with unresolved D. Deletions cut 1 base from V and 0 bases from J, with 3 bases between. Per germline, CDR1 SGHAT and CDR2 FQNNGV. The CDR3 has 13 residues. The CDR3 DNA reads TGTGCCAGCAGCTTAGGGGTGAACACTGAAGCTTTCTTT. This encodes CASSLGVNTEAFF.

V and J are TRBV14 and TRBJ2-7; D might be TRBD1 or TRBD2, each matching 6 bases. This CDR3 comprises 16 residues. The V gene's germline CDR1 is SGHDN and CDR2 FVKESK. Trimming stripped 4 bases from V and 3 bases from J, with 19 bases between. Written as DNA, the CDR3 is TGTGCCAGCAGCCGTGGAGGGGGGATCTATTACTACGAGCAGTACTTC. This sequence encodes CASSRGGGIYYYEQYF.

The chain recombines TRBV20-1 with TRBJ1-2; D is unresolved. The CDR3 contains 11 residues. V was pared by 6 bases and J by 1 base, with 6 bases between. Per the germline V gene, CDR1 is DFQATT and CDR2 is SNEGSKA (reference sequence). DNA for the CDR3: TGCAGTGCCAGAAATAACTATGGCTACACCTTC. This translates into CSARNNYGYTF.

The rearrangement joins TRBV15 to TRBJ2-5; tentative D call: TRBD1 (6 bases). Germline CDR1 LNHNV, CDR2 YYDKDF (reference sequence). The CDR3 has 15 amino acids. The ends were cut back, 3 bases at V and 2 bases at J, with 13 bases in the middle. CDR3 in DNA: TGTGCCACCAGCAGGGGTGTGAGGGGGCAAGAGACCCAGTACTTC. Its translation: CATSRGVRGQETQYF.

The chain carries TRBV6-5 and TRBJ2-7; D perhaps matches TRBD2 (5 bases). CDR1 is MNHEY, CDR2 SVGAGI, per germline. The V end was cut by 4 bases, the J end by 4 bases, with 14 bases between. The CDR3 loop spans 14 amino acids. CDR3 sequence: CASSSTARRYEQYF. CDR3 DNA sequence: TGTGCCAGCAGTTCTACAGCAAGGAGGTACGAGCAGTACTTC.

The V call is TRBV7-9, the J call TRBJ2-1; possible D gene TRBD1, 5 bases. The CDR3 is made up of 13 amino acids. Germline CDR1 and CDR2: SEHNR and FQNEAQ (reference sequence). The ends were cut back, 1 base at V and 4 bases at J, with 5 bases in the middle. CDR3 bases: TGTGCCAGCAGCTTAGGACAGTACAATGAGCAGTTCTTC. Translated, it gives CASSLGQYNEQFF.

This rearrangement joins TRBV10-1 to TRBJ2-5; D tentatively fits TRBD1 or TRBD2 (6 bases each). The V and J ends lost 8 bases and 2 bases respectively, with 12 bases between them. The CDR3 is made up of 13 amino acids. Germline V CDR1 and CDR2: WNHNN, SYGVQD (reference sequence). CDR3 residues: CASSEGGQETQYF. The DNA of the CDR3 is TGCGCCAGCTCGGAGGGGGGACAAGAGACCCAGTACTTC.

The chain has TRBV11-2 and TRBJ1-2; 10 bases are shared with TRBD1. The V gene's germline CDR1 is SGHAT and CDR2 FQNNGV. This CDR3 region has 15 residues. J was trimmed by 6 bases and V by 3 bases; bases with no gene match: 7. CDR3 bases: TGTGCCAGCAGCTTTCCCCGGGACAGGGGCCATGGCTACACCTTC. This encodes CASSFPRDRGHGYTF. The complete variable domain, with remaining parts taken from reference TRBV11-2 and TRBJ1-2, reads EAGVAQSPRYKIIEKRQSVAFWCNPISGHATLYWYQQILGQGPKLLIQFQNNGVVDDSQLPKDRFSAERLKGVDSTLKIQPAKLEDSAVYLCASSFPRDRGHGYTFGSGTRLTVV.